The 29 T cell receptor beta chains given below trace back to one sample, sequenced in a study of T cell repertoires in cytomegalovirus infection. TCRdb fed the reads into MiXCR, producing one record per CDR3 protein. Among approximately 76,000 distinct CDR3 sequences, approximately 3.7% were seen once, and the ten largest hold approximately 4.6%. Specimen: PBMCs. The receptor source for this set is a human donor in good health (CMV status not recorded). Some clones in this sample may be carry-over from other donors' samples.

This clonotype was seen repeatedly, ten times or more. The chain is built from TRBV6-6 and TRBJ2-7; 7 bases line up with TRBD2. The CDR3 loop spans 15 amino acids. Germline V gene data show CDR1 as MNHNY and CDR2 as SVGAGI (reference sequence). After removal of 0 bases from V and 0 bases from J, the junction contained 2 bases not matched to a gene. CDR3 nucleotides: TGTGCCAGCAGTTACTCGGGGGGGGGCTCCTACGAGCAGTACTTC. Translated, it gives CASSYSGGGSYEQYF.

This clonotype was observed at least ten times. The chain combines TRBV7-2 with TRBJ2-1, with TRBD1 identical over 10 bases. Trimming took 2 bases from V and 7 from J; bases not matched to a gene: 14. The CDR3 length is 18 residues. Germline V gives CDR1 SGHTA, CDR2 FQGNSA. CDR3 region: CASSLLGPGTGVGNEQFF. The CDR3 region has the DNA TGTGCCAGCAGCTTATTGGGACCCGGGACAGGGGTAGGGAATGAGCAGTTCTTC.

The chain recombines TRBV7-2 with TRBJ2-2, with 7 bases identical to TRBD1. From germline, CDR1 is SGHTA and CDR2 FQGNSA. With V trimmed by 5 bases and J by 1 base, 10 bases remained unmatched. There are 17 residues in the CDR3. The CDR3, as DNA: TGTGCCAGCAGCCCCCATCCTCGACAGGGGAACACCGGGGAGCTGTTTTTT. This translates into CASSPHPRQGNTGELFF.

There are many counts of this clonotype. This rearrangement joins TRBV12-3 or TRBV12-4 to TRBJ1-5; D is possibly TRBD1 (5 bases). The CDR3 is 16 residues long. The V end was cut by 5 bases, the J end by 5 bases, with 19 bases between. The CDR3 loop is CASSTLLQGFDQPQHF. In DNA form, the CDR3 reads TGTGCCAGCAGTACACTCCTCCAGGGATTTGATCAGCCCCAGCATTTT.

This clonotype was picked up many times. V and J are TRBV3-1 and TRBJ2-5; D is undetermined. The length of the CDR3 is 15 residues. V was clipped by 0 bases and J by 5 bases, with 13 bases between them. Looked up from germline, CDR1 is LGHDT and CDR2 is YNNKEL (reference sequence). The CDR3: CASSQDGIAHETQYF. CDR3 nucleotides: TGTGCCAGCAGCCAAGATGGAATTGCACACGAGACCCAGTACTTC.

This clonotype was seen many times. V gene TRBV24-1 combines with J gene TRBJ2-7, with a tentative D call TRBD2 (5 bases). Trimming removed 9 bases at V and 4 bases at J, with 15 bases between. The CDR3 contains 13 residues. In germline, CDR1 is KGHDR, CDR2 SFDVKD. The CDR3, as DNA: TGTGCCACCCCGGATGCCGAGGGTTACGAGCAGTACTTC. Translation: CATPDAEGYEQYF.

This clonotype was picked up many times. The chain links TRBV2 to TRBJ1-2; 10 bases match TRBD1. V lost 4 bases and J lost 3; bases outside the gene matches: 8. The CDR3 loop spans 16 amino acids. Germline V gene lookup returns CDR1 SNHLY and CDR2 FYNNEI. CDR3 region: CASSGATGGPHYGYTF. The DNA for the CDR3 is TGTGCCAGCAGTGGAGCGACAGGGGGCCCCCACTATGGCTACACCTTC.

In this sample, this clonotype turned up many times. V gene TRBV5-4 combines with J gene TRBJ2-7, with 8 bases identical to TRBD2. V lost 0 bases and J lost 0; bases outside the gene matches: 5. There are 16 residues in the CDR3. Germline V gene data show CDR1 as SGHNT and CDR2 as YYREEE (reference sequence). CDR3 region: CASSLEVAGSSYEQYF. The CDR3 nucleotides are TGTGCCAGCAGCTTGGAGGTAGCGGGGAGCTCCTACGAGCAGTACTTC.

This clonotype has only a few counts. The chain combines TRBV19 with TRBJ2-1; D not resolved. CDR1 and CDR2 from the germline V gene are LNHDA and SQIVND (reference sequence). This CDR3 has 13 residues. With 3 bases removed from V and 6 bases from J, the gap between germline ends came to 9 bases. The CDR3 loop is CASSMGWSNEQFF. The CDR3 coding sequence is TGTGCCAGTAGTATGGGATGGAGCAATGAGCAGTTCTTC.

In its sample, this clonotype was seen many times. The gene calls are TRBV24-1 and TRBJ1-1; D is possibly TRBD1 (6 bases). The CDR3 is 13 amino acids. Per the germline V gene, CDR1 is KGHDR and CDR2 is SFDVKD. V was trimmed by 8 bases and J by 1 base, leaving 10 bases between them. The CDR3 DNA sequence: TGTGCCACCACGGACAGCTCGAACACTGAAGCTTTCTTT. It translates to CATTDSSNTEAFF.

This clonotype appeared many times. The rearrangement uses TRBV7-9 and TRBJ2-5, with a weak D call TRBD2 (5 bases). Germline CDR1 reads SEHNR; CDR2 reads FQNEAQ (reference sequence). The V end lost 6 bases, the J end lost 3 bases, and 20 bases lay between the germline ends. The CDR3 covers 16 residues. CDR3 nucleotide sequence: TGTGCCAGCAGGGGCCGGACTGGCCCATCGGAAGAGACCCAGTACTTC. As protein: CASRGRTGPSEETQYF. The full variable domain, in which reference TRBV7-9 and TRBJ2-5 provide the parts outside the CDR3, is DTGVSQNPRHKITKRGQNVTFRCDPISEHNRLYWYRQTLGQGPEFLTYFQNEAQLEKSRLLSDRFSAERPKGSFSTLEIQRTEQGDSAMYLCASRGRTGPSEETQYFGPGTRLLVL.

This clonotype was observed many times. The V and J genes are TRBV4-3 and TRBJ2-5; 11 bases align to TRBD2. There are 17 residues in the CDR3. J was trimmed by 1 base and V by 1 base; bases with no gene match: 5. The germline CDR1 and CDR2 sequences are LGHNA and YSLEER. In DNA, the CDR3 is TGCGCCAGCAGCCAAGGTCCCCTAGCGGGGGGCCAAGAGACCCAGTACTTC. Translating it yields CASSQGPLAGGQETQYF.

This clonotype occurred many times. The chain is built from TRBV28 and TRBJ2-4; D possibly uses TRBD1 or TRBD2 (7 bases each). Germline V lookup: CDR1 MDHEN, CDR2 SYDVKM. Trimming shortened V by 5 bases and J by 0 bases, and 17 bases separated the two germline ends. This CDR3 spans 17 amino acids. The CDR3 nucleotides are TGTGCCAGCAGTCCCCAGGGGGAGGGTCTAGCCAAAAACATTCAGTACTTC. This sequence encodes CASSPQGEGLAKNIQYF.

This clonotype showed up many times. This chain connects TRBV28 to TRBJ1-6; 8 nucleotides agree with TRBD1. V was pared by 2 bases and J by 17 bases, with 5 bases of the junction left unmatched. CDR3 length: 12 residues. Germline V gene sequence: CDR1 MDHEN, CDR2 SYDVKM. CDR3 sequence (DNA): TGTGCCAGCAGTTTACCGGACAGGGATGTCCACTTT. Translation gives CASSLPDRDVHF.

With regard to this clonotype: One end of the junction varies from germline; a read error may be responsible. The chain's CDR3 is CASSLVAPMNAEAFF. DNA for the CDR3: TGTGCCAGCAGCTTAGTCGCTCCTATGAACGCTGAAGCTTTCTTT. This chain links TRBV7-9 with TRBJ1-1; no clear D. Germline values: CDR1 SEHNR, CDR2 FQNEAQ (reference sequence). The CDR3 runs to 15 residues.

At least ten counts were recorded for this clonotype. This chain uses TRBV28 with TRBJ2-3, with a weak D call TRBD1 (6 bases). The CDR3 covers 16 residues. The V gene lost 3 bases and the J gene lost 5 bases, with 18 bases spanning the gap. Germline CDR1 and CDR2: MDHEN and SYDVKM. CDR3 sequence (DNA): TGTGCCAGCAGTTTCGGTGGCGGTGTCAGGGGAGATACGCAGTATTTT. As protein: CASSFGGGVRGDTQYF.

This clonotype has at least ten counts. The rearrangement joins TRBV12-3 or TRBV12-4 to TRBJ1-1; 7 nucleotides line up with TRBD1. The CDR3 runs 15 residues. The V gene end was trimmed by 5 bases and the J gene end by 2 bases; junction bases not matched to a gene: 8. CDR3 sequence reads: CASSTRTGVNTEAFF. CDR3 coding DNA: TGTGCCAGCAGTACCAGGACAGGAGTTAACACTGAAGCTTTCTTT.

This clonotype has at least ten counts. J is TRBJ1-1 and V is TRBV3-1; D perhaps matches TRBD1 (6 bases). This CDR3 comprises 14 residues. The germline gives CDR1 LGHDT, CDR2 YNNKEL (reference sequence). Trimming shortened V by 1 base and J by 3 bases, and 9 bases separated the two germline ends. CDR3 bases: TGTGCCAGCAGCCAAGCTTCAGGGGACACTGAAGCTTTCTTT. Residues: CASSQASGDTEAFF.

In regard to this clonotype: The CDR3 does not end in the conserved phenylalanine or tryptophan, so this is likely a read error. In DNA, the CDR3 is TGTGCCAGCAGCTTGGCATTTGAGGCCTCCGGGGCTTTCTAC. The encoded protein is CASSLAFEASGAFY. The V call is TRBV7-2, the J call TRBJ1-1; D not resolved. Trimming stripped 3 bases from V and 11 bases from J, with 19 bases between. CDR1 is SGHTA, CDR2 FQGNSA, per germline. The CDR3 contains 14 residues.

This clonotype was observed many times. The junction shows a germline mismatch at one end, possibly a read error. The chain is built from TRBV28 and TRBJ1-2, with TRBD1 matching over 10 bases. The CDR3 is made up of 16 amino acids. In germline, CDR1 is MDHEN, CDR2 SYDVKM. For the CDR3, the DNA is TGTGCCAGCAGATCCGGGACAGGGGAGGCTTACTACGGCTACACCTTC. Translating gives CASRSGTGEAYYGYTF.

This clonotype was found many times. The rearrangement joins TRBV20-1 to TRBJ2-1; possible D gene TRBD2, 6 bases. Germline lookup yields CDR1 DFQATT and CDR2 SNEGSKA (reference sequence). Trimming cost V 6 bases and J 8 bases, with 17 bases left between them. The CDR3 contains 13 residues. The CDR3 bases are TGCAGTGCCAGTATTGGGGGAGGCGATGAGCAGTTCTTC. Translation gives CSASIGGGDEQFF.

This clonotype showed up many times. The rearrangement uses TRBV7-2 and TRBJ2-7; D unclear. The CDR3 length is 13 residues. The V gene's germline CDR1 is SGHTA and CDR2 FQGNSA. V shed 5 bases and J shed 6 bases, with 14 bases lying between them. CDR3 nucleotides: TGTGCCAGCAGCCCTTCGTATGGTTCCGAGCAGTACTTC. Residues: CASSPSYGSEQYF.

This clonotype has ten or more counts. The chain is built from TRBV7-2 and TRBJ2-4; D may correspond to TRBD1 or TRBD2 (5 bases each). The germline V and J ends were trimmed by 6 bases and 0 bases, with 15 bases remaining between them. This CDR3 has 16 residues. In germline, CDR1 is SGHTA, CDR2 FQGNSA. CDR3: CASRKTGTVAKNIQYF. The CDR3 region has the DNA TGTGCCAGCAGAAAGACCGGGACGGTAGCCAAAAACATTCAGTACTTC.

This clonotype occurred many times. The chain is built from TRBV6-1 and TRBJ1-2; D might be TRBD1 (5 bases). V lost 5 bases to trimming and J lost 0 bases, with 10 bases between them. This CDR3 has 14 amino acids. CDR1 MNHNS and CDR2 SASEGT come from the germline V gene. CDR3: CASSRQTTNYGYTF. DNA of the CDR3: TGTGCCAGCAGTCGACAGACGACTAACTATGGCTACACCTTC.

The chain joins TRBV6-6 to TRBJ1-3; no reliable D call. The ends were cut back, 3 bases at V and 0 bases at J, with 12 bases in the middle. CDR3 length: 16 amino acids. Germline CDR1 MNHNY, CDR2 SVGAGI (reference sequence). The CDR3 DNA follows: TGTGCCAGCAGTTATACGTCGGGGAGCTCTGGAAACACCATATATTTT. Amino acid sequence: CASSYTSGSSGNTIYF.

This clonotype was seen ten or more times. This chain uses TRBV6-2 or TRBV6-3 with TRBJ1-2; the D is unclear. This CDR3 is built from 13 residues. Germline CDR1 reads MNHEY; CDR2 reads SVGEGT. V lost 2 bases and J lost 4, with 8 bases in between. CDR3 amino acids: CASSYQLGYGYTF. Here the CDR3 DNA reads TGTGCCAGCAGTTACCAGCTGGGCTATGGCTACACCTTC.

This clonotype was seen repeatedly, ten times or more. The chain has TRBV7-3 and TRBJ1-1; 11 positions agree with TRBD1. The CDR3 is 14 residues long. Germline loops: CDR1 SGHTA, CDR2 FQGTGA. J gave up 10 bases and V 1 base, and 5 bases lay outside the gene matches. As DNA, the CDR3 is TGTGCCAGCAGCTTAAATAACGGACAGGGGGCAGCTTTCTTT. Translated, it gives CASSLNNGQGAAFF.

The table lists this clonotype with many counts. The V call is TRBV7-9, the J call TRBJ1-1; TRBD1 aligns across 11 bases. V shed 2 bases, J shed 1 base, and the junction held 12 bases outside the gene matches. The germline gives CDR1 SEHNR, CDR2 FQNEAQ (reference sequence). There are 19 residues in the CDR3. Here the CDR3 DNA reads TGTGCCAGCAGCTTAAAGCCCTCGGACAGGGGGCTAAAGAACACTGAAGCTTTCTTT. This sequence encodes CASSLKPSDRGLKNTEAFF.

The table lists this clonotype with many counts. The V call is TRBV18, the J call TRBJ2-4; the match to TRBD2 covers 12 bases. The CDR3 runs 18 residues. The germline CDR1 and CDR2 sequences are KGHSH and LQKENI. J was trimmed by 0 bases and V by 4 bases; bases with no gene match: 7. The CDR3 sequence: CASSHGLAGILAKNIQYF. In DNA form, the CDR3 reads TGTGCCAGCTCACATGGACTAGCGGGGATACTAGCCAAAAACATTCAGTACTTC.